This T cell receptor (beta chain) appears in the sequencing data of a study of T cells in Graves' hyperthyroidism and ophthalmopathy. Trimming left V 5 bases short and J 5 bases short, with 21 bases between. The CDR3 covers 15 residues. Germline V gene sequence: CDR1 GTSNPN, CDR2 SVGIG (reference sequence). There were TCR beta CDR3 regions amplified from RNA transcripts. HTBI primers were the set used in a first-round RT-PCR of the TCR CDR3. TCRdb re-analysed the multiplex PCR reads in MiXCR, keeping a single row per CDR3 protein. The sample has more than 550,000 distinct CDR3 sequences, 15% to 20% seen once. The study, taken as a whole, reports: Blood also showed most of the thyroid clonotypes that were expanded above 0.001. It was a median 6.5 months before onset that the model predicted ophthalmopathy.

Participants, patients aged 18 to 65, had newly diagnosed hyperthyroidism with a duration under 2 months. This clonotype was detected only once. Its antigen is unknown. The V gene is TRBV30, the J gene TRBJ2-5, with D possibly being TRBD1 (6 bases). The clonotype originates from a man aged 50 or older with Graves' hyperthyroidism. The sequenced sample consisted of blood. The CDR3 reads CAWGIRTVSHETQYF. The CDR3 bases are TGTGCCTGGGGGATCCGGACAGTTTCCCATGAGACCCAGTACTTC.